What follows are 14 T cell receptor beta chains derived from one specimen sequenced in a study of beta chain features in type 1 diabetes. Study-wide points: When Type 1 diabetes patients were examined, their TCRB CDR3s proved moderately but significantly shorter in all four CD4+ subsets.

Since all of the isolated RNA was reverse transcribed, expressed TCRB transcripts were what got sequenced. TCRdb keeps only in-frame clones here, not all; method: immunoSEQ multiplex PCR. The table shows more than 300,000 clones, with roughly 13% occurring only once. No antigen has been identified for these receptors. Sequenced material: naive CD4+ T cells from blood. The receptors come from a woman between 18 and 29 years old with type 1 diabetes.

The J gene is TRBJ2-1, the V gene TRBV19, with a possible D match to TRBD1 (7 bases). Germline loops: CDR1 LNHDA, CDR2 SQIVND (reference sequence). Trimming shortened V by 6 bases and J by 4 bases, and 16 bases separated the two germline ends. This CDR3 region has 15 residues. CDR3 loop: CASSPGDRDYNEQFF. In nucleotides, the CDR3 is TGTGCCAGTAGCCCGGGGGACAGAGATTACAATGAGCAGTTCTTC.

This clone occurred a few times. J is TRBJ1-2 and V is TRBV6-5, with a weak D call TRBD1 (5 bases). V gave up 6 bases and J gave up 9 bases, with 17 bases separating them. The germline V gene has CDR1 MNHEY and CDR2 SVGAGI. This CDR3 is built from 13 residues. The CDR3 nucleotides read TGTGCCAGCAGACGACAGCCCTTCGAACGCTACACCTTC. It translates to CASRRQPFERYTF.

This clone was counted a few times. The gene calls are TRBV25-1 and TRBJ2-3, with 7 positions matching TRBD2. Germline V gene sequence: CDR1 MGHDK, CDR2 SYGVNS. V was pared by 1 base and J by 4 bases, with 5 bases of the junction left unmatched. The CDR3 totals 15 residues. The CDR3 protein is CASSEWGGEADTQYF. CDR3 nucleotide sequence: TGTGCCAGCAGTGAATGGGGGGGAGAAGCAGATACGCAGTATTTT.

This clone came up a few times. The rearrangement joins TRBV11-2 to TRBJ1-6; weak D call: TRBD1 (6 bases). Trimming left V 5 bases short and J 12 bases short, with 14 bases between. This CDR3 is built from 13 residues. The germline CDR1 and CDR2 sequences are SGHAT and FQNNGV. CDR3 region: CASSHGTPLPLHF. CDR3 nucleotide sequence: TGTGCCAGCAGCCATGGGACACCTTTACCCCTCCACTTT.

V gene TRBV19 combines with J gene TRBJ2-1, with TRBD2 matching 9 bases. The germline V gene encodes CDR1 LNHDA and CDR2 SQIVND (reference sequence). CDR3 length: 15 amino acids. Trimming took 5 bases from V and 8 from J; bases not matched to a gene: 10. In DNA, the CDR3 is TGTGCCAGTAGTCCCACAGCGGGAGGCGGGGATGAGCAGTTCTTC. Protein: CASSPTAGGGDEQFF.

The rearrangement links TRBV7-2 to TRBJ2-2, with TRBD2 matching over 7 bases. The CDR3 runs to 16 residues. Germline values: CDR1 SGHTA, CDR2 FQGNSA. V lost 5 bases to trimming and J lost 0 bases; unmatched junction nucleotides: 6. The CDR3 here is CASSPTSGTNTGELFF. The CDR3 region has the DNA TGTGCCAGCAGCCCCACAAGCGGGACGAACACCGGGGAGCTGTTTTTT.

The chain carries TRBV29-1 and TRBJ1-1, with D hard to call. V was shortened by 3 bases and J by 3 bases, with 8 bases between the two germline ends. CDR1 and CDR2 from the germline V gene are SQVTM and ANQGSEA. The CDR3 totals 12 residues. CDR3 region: CSVDGADTEAFF. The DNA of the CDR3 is TGCAGCGTTGACGGAGCTGACACTGAAGCTTTCTTT.

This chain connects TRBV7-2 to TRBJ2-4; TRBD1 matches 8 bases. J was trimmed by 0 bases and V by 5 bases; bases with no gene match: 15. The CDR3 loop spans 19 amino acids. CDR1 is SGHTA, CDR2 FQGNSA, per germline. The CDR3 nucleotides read TGTGCCAGCAGCGGCAGGGAGACAGGGGCGGTGGGAGCCAAAAACATTCAGTACTTC. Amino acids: CASSGRETGAVGAKNIQYF.

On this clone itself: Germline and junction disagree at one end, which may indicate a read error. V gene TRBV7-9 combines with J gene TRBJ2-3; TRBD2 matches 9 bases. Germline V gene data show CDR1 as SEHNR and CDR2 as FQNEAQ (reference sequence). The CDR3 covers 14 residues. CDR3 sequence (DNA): TGTGCCAGCAGGTTAGGACTAGCGACAGATACGCAGTATTTT. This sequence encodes CASRLGLATDTQYF.

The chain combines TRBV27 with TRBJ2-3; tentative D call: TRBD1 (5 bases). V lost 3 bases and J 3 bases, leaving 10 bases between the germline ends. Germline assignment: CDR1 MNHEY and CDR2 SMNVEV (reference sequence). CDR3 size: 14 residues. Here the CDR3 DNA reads TGTGCCAGCAGTTTGTCTCACAGGACAGATACGCAGTATTTT. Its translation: CASSLSHRTDTQYF.

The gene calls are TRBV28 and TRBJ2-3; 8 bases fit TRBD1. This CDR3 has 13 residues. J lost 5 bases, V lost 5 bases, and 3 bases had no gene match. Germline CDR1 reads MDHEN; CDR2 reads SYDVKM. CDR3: CASSTGGEDTQYF. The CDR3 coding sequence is TGTGCCAGCAGTACAGGGGGTGAAGATACGCAGTATTTT.

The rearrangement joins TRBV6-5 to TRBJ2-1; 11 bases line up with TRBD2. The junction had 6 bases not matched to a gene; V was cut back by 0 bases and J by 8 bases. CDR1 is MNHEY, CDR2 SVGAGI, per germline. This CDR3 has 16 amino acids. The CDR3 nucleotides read TGTGCCAGCAGTTACTCTAGCGGGGGGGCCAACTATGAGCAGTTCTTC. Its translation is CASSYSSGGANYEQFF.

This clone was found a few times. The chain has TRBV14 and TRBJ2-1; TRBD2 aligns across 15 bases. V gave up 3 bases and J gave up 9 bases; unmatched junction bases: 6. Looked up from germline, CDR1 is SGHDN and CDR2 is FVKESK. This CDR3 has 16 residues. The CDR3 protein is CASSQIPGLAGGEQFF. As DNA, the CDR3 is TGTGCCAGCAGCCAGATACCGGGACTAGCGGGAGGTGAGCAGTTCTTC.

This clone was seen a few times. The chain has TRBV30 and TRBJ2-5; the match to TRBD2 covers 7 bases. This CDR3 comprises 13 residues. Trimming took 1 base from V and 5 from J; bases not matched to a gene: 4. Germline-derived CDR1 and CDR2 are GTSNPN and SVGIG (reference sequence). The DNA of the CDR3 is TGTGCCTGGAGTGGGGGGGGAGCGGAGACCCAGTACTTC. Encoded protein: CAWSGGGAETQYF.